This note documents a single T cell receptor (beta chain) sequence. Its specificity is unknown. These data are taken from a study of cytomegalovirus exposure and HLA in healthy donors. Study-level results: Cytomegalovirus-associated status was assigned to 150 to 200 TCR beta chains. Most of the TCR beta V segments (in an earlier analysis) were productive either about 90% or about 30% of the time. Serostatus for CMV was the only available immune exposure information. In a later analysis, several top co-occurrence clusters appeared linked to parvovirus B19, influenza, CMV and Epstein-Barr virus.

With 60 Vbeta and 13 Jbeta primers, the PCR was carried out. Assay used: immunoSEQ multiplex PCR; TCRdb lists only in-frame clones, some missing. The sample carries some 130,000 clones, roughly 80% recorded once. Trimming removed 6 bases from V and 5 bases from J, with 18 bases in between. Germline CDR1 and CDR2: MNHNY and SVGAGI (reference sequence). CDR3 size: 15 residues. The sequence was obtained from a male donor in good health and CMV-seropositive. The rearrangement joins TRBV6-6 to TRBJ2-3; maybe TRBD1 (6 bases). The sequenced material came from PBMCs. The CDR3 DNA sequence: TGTGCCAGCAGCCGAGGCTTAGGGGGTGGAGATACGCAGTATTTT. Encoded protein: CASSRGLGGGDTQYF.